This T cell receptor beta chain came from a study of T cell responses to AZD1222 COVID-19 vaccine. CDR1 is LGHDT, CDR2 YNNKEL, per germline (reference sequence). The CDR3 covers 17 residues. Trimming shortened V by 0 bases and J by 0 bases, and 9 bases separated the two germline ends. The table came from immunoSEQ multiplex PCR; TCRdb's copy has only in-frame clones and leaves some out. The sample lists tens of thousands of clones, 70% to 90% occurring once. The sequence was collected from an adult in good health. The specimen was peripheral blood, collected on day 0 of AZD1222 vaccination. The gene calls are TRBV3-1 (or the pseudogene TRBV3-2) and TRBJ1-6, with no clear D. CDR3 protein: CASSQDMGSSYNSPLHF. CDR3 nucleotides: TGTGCCAGCAGCCAAGATATGGGCAGCTCCTATAATTCACCCCTCCACTTT.